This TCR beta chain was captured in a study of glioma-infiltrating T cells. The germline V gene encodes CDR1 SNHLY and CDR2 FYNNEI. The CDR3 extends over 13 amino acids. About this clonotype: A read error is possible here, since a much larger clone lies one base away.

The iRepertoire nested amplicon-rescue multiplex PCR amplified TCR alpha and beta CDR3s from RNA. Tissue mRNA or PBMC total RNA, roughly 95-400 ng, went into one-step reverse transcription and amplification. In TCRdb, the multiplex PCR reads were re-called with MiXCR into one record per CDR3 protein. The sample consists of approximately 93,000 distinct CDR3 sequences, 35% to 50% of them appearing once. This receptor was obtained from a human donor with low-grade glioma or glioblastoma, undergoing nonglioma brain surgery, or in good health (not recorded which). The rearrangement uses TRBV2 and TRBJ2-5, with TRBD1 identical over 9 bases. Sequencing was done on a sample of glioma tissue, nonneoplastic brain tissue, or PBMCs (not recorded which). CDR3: CATNRQGGESQYF. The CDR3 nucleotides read TGTGCCACGAACCGACAGGGGGGAGAGAGCCAGTACTTC.